This T cell receptor beta chain was documented in a study of T cell changes during pregnancy in multiple sclerosis. Trimming took 5 bases from V and 3 from J; bases not matched to a gene: 8. The CDR3 sequence is 15 residues long. Germline assignment: CDR1 SGHTA and CDR2 FQGTGA. TCRdb's copy holds only in-frame clones and misses some; the assay was immunoSEQ multiplex PCR. The data hold 35,000 to 45,000 clones, with around 94% observed a single time. The rearrangement uses TRBV7-3 and TRBJ2-3, with 7 nucleotides matching TRBD2. The sequencing used peripheral blood, collected before pregnancy. This clonotype originated in a female donor with multiple sclerosis, enrolled in a pregnancy study. DNA for the CDR3: TGTGCCAGCAGCCCCAACGGGGGAGGGACAGATACGCAGTATTTT. Protein sequence: CASSPNGGGTDTQYF.